A selection of T cell receptor beta chains follows, all from one sample in a study of shared clonotypes between healthy human individuals. Libraries were prepared by immunoSEQ multiplex PCR; TCRdb keeps only in-frame clonotypes and omits some of them. This table holds 2 million to 2.5 million clones, 80% to 95% found once. Sequences were obtained from naive CD4+ T cells from PBMCs. The receptors shown here come from a young man in good health. Some clones in this sample may be carry-over from other donors' samples. CDR3s include the opening cysteine and the closing phenylalanine or tryptophan. Each record gives: V gene, J gene, D gene, clone size, CDR3 protein, CDR3 DNA. The D gene is left open where the match is weak. Size tells how often a clone was seen (once, few, many) or the class of an expanded clone, and some rows leave it out.

TRBV7-9	TRBJ1-2	TRBD1	.	CASSPTGGAFGYTF	TGTGCCAGCAGCCCTACAGGGGGCGCGTTTGGCTACACCTTC
TRBV28	TRBJ1-2	TRBD1	.	CASSFDREGGYTF	TGTGCCAGCAGTTTCGACAGGGAGGGTGGCTACACCTTC
TRBV7-9	TRBJ1-2	TRBD1	.	CASTTGSGGQGFDGYTF	TGTGCCAGCACCACAGGCAGTGGGGGACAGGGCTTCGATGGCTACACCTTC
TRBV7-3	TRBJ2-7	TRBD2	once	CASSPNPGTSPSEQYF	TGTGCCAGCAGCCCCAACCCCGGGACTAGCCCATCAGAGCAGTACTTC
TRBV18	TRBJ1-1	.	.	CASSPPNAGTRNTEAFF	TGTGCCAGCTCACCACCCAACGCCGGGACAAGGAACACTGAAGCTTTCTTT
TRBV2	TRBJ2-5	.	.	CASIMFQETQYF	TGTGCCAGCATTATGTTCCAAGAGACCCAGTACTTC
TRBV9	TRBJ2-1	.	.	CASSVEGSYNEQFF	TGTGCCAGCAGCGTAGAAGGCAGCTACAATGAGCAGTTCTTC
TRBV18	TRBJ2-7	.	.	CASSQDSPSYEQYF	TGTGCCAGCTCACAGGACAGCCCCTCCTACGAGCAGTACTTC
TRBV7-8	TRBJ2-1	.	.	CASSPRAYSYNEQFF	TGTGCCAGCAGCCCCAGGGCATACTCCTACAATGAGCAGTTCTTC
TRBV18	TRBJ2-5	.	.	CASSPPGSETQYF	TGTGCCAGCTCACCCCCCGGATCCGAGACCCAGTACTTC
TRBV7-6	TRBJ1-2	.	.	CASSLEWNGYTF	TGTGCCAGCAGCTTAGAGTGGAATGGCTACACCTTC
TRBV6-1	TRBJ1-2	.	.	CASSAFSTNYGYTF	TGTGCCAGCAGCGCGTTTTCGACTAACTATGGCTACACCTTC
TRBV7-2	TRBJ2-5	TRBD1	.	CASSLVHQAGGEETQYF	TGTGCCAGCAGCTTAGTCCATCAAGCAGGGGGAGAAGAGACCCAGTACTTC
TRBV19	TRBJ1-1	.	.	CASSPLRNTEAFF	TGTGCCAGTAGTCCCTTAAGGAACACTGAAGCTTTCTTT
TRBV2	TRBJ2-3	TRBD2	.	CASSLELAGDRDTQYF	TGTGCCAGCAGTCTAGAACTAGCGGGAGATCGGGATACGCAGTATTTT
TRBV6-1	TRBJ2-7	TRBD1	.	CAISRDRGLYEQYF	TGTGCCATCAGCCGGGACAGGGGTCTGTACGAGCAGTACTTC
TRBV15	TRBJ2-3	.	.	CATSRGGTFGPDTQYF	TGTGCCACCAGCAGGGGGGGCACCTTTGGTCCAGATACGCAGTATTTT
TRBV18	TRBJ1-2	.	once	CASSPSEGYGYTF	TGTGCCAGCTCACCGTCAGAAGGGTATGGCTACACCTTC
TRBV5-1	TRBJ2-1	.	.	CASSYVGRNNEQFF	TGCGCCAGCAGCTACGTAGGGAGGAACAATGAGCAGTTCTTC
TRBV29-1	TRBJ1-4	.	.	CSVEVGQGAEKLFF	TGCAGCGTTGAGGTCGGTCAGGGAGCCGAAAAACTGTTTTTT
TRBV5-1	TRBJ2-7	TRBD2	.	CASSRTVIAGGPYEQYF	TGCGCCAGCAGCCGGACTGTCATAGCGGGAGGACCCTACGAGCAGTACTTC
TRBV2	TRBJ1-2	.	.	CASSPNQGYYGYTF	TGTGCCAGCAGCCCGAATCAGGGATACTATGGCTACACCTTC
TRBV28	TRBJ2-1	.	.	CASMRDEQFF	TGTGCCAGCATGAGGGATGAGCAGTTCTTC
TRBV11-1	TRBJ1-2	.	.	CASSQGADYGYTF	TGTGCCAGCAGCCAAGGGGCAGACTATGGCTACACCTTC
TRBV7-2	TRBJ2-1	.	.	CASSLTNEQFF	TGTGCCAGCAGCCTCACCAATGAGCAGTTCTTC
TRBV19	TRBJ2-7	TRBD2	.	CASSIPGLAYEQYF	TGTGCCAGTAGTATCCCGGGACTAGCCTACGAGCAGTACTTC
TRBV9	TRBJ1-5	.	.	CASSVDRDSNQPQHF	TGTGCCAGCAGCGTAGACAGGGATAGCAATCAGCCCCAGCATTTT
TRBV19	TRBJ2-2	.	.	CASIRADVDTGELFF	TGTGCCAGTATTAGGGCCGATGTGGACACCGGGGAGCTGTTTTTT
TRBV5-7	TRBJ1-3	TRBD1	.	CASSLWDRGYHSSGNTIYF	TGTGCCAGCAGCTTATGGGACAGGGGGTATCATAGCTCTGGAAACACCATATATTTT
TRBV11-2	TRBJ2-2	.	once	CASSFLANTGELFF	TGTGCCAGCAGCTTCCTGGCGAACACCGGGGAGCTGTTTTTT
TRBV6-1	TRBJ2-1	.	.	CASSETDPSYNEQFF	TGTGCCAGCAGTGAAACCGACCCCTCCTACAATGAGCAGTTCTTC
TRBV5-5	TRBJ2-1	.	.	CASSFGPRNEQFF	TGTGCCAGCAGCTTTGGTCCCCGCAATGAGCAGTTCTTC
TRBV15	TRBJ1-5	.	.	CATSREYISNQPQHF	TGTGCCACCAGCAGAGAGTACATTAGCAATCAGCCCCAGCATTTT
TRBV27	TRBJ2-1	.	.	CASSQEGLGYNEQFF	TGTGCCAGCAGCCAAGAGGGGTTAGGGTACAATGAGCAGTTCTTC
TRBV28	TRBJ2-2	TRBD1	.	CATWARTGGHGELFF	TGTGCCACCTGGGCAAGGACAGGGGGTCACGGGGAGCTGTTTTTT
TRBV4-1	TRBJ1-5	.	few	CASSQAGVQPQHF	TGCGCCAGCAGCCAAGCAGGGGTTCAGCCCCAGCATTTT
TRBV4-2	TRBJ2-7	.	.	CASSQHPGTMIEQYF	TGTGCCAGCAGCCAACATCCCGGGACCATGATCGAGCAGTACTTC
TRBV27	TRBJ2-1	TRBD2	.	CASSSGRSGEQFF	TGTGCCAGCAGTAGCGGGAGATCGGGCGAGCAGTTCTTC
TRBV25-1	TRBJ1-2	.	.	CASSHGANYGYTF	TGTGCCAGCTCACACGGGGCTAACTATGGCTACACCTTC
TRBV5-5	TRBJ1-3	.	.	CASSAPQSAGNTIYF	TGTGCCAGCAGCGCCCCGCAGTCTGCTGGAAACACCATATATTTT
TRBV10-3	TRBJ1-4	.	.	CAISPSRVNNEKLFF	TGTGCCATCAGTCCTTCTAGGGTAAATAATGAAAAACTGTTTTTT
TRBV10-1	TRBJ2-1	TRBD2	.	CASSRIAGGYNEQFF	TGCGCCAGCAGTAGAATAGCGGGAGGCTACAATGAGCAGTTCTTC
TRBV5-4	TRBJ2-7	TRBD2	.	CASSLYGASGTYEQYF	TGTGCCAGCAGCTTGTACGGGGCTAGCGGGACCTACGAGCAGTACTTC
TRBV4-1	TRBJ2-7	TRBD2	.	CASSQVPGGEQYF	TGCGCCAGCAGCCAAGTACCGGGAGGAGAGCAGTACTTC
TRBV5-4	TRBJ2-3	TRBD2	few	CASSIGTSGSTDTQYF	TGTGCCAGCAGCATTGGGACTAGCGGGAGCACAGATACGCAGTATTTT
TRBV5-1	TRBJ2-3	.	.	CASSLVSHTDTQYF	TGCGCCAGCAGCTTGGTTTCACACACAGATACGCAGTATTTT
TRBV5-8	TRBJ2-1	.	.	CASSLWGGDEQFF	TGTGCCAGCAGCTTATGGGGAGGTGATGAGCAGTTCTTC
TRBV19	TRBJ2-7	.	.	CASSLLGPPAPYEQYF	TGTGCCAGTAGTTTACTCGGCCCGCCAGCCCCCTACGAGCAGTACTTC
TRBV5-4	TRBJ2-7	TRBD1	.	CASSLGGTGSYEQYF	TGTGCCAGCAGCTTGGGGGGGACAGGGTCCTACGAGCAGTACTTC
TRBV10-2	TRBJ1-2	.	.	CASSDTGGNYGYTF	TGCGCCAGCAGTGATACTGGTGGGAACTATGGCTACACCTTC
TRBV7-3	TRBJ2-4	.	.	CASSSGDRNIQYF	TGTGCCAGCAGCTCGGGCGACAGAAACATTCAGTACTTC
TRBV6-5	TRBJ2-7	.	.	CASSYGRQGTYEQYF	TGTGCCAGCAGTTACGGAAGGCAGGGTACCTACGAGCAGTACTTC
TRBV5-4	TRBJ1-1	.	.	CASSLSSANTEAFF	TGTGCCAGCAGCTTGTCGTCGGCGAACACTGAAGCTTTCTTT
TRBV9	TRBJ2-7	.	once	CASSVETGPYEQYF	TGTGCCAGCAGCGTAGAAACAGGGCCGTACGAGCAGTACTTC
TRBV14	TRBJ2-3	.	.	CASSQAGVTDTQYF	TGTGCCAGCAGCCAAGCGGGAGTCACAGATACGCAGTATTTT
TRBV5-6	TRBJ1-6	.	.	CASSLREGYNSPLHF	TGTGCCAGCAGCTTGCGTGAAGGGTATAATTCACCCCTCCACTTT
TRBV10-3	TRBJ1-1	.	few	CATRQIQMNTEAFF	TGTGCCACAAGACAGATTCAGATGAACACTGAAGCTTTCTTT
TRBV29-1	TRBJ1-1	TRBD1	.	CSVERQGGKGTEAFF	TGCAGCGTTGAGCGTCAGGGGGGGAAGGGCACTGAAGCTTTCTTT